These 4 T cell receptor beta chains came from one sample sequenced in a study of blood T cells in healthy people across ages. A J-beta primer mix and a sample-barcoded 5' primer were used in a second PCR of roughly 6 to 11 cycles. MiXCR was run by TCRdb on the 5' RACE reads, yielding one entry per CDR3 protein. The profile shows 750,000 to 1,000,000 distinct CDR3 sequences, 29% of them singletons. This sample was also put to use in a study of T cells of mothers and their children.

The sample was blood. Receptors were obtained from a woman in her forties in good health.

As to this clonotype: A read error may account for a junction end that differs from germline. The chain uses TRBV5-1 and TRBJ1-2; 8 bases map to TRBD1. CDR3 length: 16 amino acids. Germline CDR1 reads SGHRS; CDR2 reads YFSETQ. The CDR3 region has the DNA TGCGCCTGCAGCTTGGGCGGGACAGGACCCCTCTATGGCTACACCTTC. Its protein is CACSLGGTGPLYGYTF.

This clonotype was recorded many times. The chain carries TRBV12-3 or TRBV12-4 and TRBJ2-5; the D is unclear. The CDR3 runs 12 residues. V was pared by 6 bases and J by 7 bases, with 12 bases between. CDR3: CASSYMKGTQYF. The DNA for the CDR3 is TGTGCCAGCAGCTATATGAAAGGGACCCAGTACTTC.

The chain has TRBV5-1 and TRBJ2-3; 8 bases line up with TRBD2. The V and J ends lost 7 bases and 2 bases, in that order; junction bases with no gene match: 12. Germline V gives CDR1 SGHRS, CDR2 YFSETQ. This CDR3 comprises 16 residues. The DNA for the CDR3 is TGCGCCAGCGCCACCGCCCCAGCGGGGGCCACAGATACGCAGTATTTT. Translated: CASATAPAGATDTQYF.

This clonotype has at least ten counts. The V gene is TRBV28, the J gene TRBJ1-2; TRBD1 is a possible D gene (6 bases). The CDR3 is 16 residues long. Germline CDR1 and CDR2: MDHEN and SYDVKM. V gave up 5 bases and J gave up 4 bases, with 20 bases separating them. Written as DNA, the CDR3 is TGTGCCAGCAGTCCGAGGACAGCACGCGGGCGCTATGGCTACACCTTC. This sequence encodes CASSPRTARGRYGYTF.